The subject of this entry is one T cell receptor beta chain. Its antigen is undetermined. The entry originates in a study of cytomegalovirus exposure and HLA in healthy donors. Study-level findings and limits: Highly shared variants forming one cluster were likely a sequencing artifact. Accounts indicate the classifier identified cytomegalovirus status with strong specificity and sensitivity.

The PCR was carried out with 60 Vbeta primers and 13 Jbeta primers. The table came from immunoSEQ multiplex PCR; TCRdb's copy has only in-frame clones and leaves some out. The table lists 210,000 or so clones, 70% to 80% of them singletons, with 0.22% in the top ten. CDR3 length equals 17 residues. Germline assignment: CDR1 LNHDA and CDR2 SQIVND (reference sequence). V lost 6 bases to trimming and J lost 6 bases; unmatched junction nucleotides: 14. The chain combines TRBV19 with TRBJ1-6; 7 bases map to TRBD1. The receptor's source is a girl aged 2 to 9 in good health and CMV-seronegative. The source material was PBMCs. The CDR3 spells CASSQFSGTVSNSPLHF. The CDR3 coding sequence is TGTGCCAGTAGCCAATTCTCCGGGACAGTCAGTAATTCACCCCTCCACTTT.